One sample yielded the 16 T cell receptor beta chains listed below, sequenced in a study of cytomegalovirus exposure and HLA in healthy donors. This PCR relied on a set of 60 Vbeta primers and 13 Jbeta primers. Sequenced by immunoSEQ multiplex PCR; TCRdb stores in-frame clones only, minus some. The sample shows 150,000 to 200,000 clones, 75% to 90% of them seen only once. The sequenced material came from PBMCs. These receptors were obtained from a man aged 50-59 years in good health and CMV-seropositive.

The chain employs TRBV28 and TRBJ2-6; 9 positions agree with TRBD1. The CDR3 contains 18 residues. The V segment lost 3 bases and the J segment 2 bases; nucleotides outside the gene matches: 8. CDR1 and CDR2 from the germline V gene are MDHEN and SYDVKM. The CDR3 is CASSLRDRVGPGANVLTF. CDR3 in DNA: TGTGCCAGCAGTTTGCGGGACAGGGTGGGTCCTGGGGCCAACGTCCTGACTTTC.

CDR3 in amino acids: CASSFDRVEEKLFF. The CDR3 nucleotides are TGCGCCAGCAGCTTCGACAGGGTCGAGGAAAAACTGTTTTTT. The chain uses TRBV5-1 and TRBJ1-4; 7 positions agree with TRBD1. The germline gives CDR1 SGHRS, CDR2 YFSETQ. This CDR3 region has 14 residues. The V and J ends lost 2 bases and 8 bases, in that order; junction bases with no gene match: 6.

CDR3 amino acids: CASSSSRGRAYGYTF. As DNA, the CDR3 is TGTGCCAGCAGCTCTAGCAGGGGTCGAGCCTATGGCTACACCTTC. The V gene is TRBV11-2, the J gene TRBJ1-2, with a tentative D call TRBD1 (6 bases). The germline V gene has CDR1 SGHAT and CDR2 FQNNGV. The V end lost 4 bases, the J end lost 4 bases, and 16 bases lay between the germline ends. This CDR3 is built from 15 residues.

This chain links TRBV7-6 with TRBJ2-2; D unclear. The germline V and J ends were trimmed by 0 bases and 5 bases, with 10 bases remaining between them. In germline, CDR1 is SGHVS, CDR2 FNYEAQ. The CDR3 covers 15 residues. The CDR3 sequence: CASSLAKTETGELFF. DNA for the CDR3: TGTGCCAGCAGCTTAGCAAAGACGGAGACCGGGGAGCTGTTTTTT.

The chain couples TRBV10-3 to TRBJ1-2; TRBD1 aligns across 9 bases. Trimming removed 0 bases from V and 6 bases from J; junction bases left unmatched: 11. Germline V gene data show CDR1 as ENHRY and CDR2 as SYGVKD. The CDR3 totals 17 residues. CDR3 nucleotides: TGTGCCATCAGTGAGTCGGGTGGAACAGGGGGCGTCGATGGCTACACCTTC. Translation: CAISESGGTGGVDGYTF.

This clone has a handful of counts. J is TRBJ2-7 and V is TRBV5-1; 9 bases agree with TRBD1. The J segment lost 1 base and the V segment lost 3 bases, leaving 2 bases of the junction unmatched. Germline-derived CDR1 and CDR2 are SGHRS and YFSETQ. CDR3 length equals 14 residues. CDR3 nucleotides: TGCGCCAGCAGCTACAGGGGGCGATCCTACGAGCAGTACTTC. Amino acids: CASSYRGRSYEQYF.

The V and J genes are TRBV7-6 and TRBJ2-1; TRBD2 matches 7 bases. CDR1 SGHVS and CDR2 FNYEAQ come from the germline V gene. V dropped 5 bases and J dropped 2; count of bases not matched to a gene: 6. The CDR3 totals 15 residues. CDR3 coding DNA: TGTGCCAGCAGCGGTCCTAGCGGAGCCTACAATGAGCAGTTCTTC. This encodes CASSGPSGAYNEQFF.

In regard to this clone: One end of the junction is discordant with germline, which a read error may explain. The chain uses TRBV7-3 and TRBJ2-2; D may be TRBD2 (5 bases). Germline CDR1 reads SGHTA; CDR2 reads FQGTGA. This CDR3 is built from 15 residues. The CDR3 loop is CSSSLTGENTGELFF. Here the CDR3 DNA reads TGTTCCAGCAGCTTAACCGGGGAGAACACCGGGGAGCTGTTTTTT. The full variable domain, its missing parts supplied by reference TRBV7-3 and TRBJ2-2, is GAGVSQTPSNKVTEKGKYVELRCDPISGHTALYWYRQSLGQGPEFLIYFQGTGAADDSGLPNDRFFAVRPEGSVSTLKIQRTERGDSAVYLCSSSLTGENTGELFFGEGSRLTVL.

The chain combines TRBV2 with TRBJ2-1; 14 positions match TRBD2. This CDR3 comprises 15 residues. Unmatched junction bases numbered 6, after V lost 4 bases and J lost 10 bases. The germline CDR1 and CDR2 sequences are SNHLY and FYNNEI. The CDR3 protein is CASSVGTSGRGEQFF. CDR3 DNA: TGTGCCAGCAGTGTTGGGACTAGCGGGAGAGGGGAGCAGTTCTTC. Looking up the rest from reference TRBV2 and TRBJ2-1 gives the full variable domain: EPEVTQTPSHQVTQMGQEVILRCVPISNHLYFYWYRQILGQKVEFLVSFYNNEISEKSEIFDDQFSVERPDGSNFTLKIRSTKLEDSAMYFCASSVGTSGRGEQFFGPGTRLTVL.

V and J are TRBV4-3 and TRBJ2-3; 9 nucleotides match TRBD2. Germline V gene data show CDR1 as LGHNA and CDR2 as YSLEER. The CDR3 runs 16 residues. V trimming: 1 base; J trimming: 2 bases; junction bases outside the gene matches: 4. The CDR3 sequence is CASSQVAGGDTDTQYF. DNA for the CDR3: TGCGCCAGCAGCCAAGTCGCGGGGGGGGACACAGATACGCAGTATTTT.

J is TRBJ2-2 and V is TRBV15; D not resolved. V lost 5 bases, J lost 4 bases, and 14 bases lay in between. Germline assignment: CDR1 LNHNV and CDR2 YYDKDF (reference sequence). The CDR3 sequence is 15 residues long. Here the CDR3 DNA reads TGTGCCACCAGCGGAAGGCGGAGTTCCACCGGGGAGCTGTTTTTT. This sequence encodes CATSGRRSSTGELFF.

The CDR3 spells CASSEILAGGRTDTQYF. In DNA form, the CDR3 reads TGTGCCAGTAGTGAAATCCTAGCGGGGGGGCGCACAGATACGCAGTATTTT. The J gene is TRBJ2-3, the V gene TRBV19; 12 bases match TRBD2. Germline CDR1 LNHDA, CDR2 SQIVND (reference sequence). V trimming: 5 bases; J trimming: 1 base; junction bases outside the gene matches: 7. There are 17 residues in the CDR3.

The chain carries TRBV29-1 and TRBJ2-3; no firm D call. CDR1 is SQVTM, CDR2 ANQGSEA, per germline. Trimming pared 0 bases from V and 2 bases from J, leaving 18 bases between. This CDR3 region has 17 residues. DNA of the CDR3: TGCAGCGTTGAAGATCGCCAGGTCTTCTCTCCCACAGATACGCAGTATTTT. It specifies CSVEDRQVFSPTDTQYF.

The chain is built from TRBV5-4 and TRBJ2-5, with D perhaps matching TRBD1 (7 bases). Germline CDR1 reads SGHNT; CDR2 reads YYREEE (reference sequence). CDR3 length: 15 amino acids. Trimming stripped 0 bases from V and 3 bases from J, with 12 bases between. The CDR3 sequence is CASSLGGTEEETQYF. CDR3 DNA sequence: TGTGCCAGCAGCTTGGGCGGGACAGAGGAAGAGACCCAGTACTTC.

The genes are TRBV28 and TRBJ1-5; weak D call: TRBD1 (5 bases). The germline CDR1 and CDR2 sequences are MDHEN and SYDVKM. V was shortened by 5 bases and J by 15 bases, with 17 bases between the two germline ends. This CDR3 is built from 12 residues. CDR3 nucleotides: TGTGCCAGCAGTCCGGAGACAGCAGGTTGGCATTTT. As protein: CASSPETAGWHF.

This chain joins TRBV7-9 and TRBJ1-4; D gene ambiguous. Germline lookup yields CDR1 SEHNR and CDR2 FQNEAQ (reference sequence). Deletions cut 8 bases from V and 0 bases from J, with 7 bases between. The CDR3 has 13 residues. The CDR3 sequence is CASAAATNEKLFF. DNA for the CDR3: TGTGCCAGCGCGGCAGCAACTAATGAAAAACTGTTTTTT.